This T cell receptor (beta chain) emerged from a study of control samples from healthy donors and cancer patients. This table comes from immunoSEQ multiplex PCR, and its TCRdb copy is limited to in-frame clones, with some not included. The table shows approximately 180,000 clones, with 90% to 95% occurring only once. The CDR3 runs 13 residues. Germline V gene data show CDR1 as SGHTA and CDR2 as FQGNSA. V was clipped by 3 bases and J by 5 bases, with 8 bases between them. This clonotype was obtained from a woman aged 18-29 years in good health. This chain joins TRBV7-2 and TRBJ1-5, with D tentatively TRBD1 (5 bases). The sample comprised blood. Here the CDR3 reads CASSFQGHQPQHF. CDR3 in DNA: TGTGCCAGCAGCTTTCAGGGACATCAGCCCCAGCATTTT. The variable domain in full, with the rest retrieved from reference TRBV7-2 and TRBJ1-5, is GAGVSQSPSNKVTEKGKDVELRCDPISGHTALYWYRQSLGQGLEFLIYFQGNSAPDKSGLPSDRFSAERTGGSVSTLTIQRTQQEDSAVYLCASSFQGHQPQHFGDGTRLSIL.